These 30 T cell receptor beta chains were sequenced from one sample in a study of T-cell reconstitution after alpha-beta-depleted transplantation in children (dated by TCRdb to about 2016). The method behind the library was PCR. Sequencing used an Illumina HiSeq 2500. TCR libraries were prepared with molecular barcoding, using unique molecular identifiers to normalize TCRbeta repertoire quantification. Clones were called with MiXCR by TCRdb after fastp trimmed the public reads at Q25, and only in-frame beta chains were retained. Under each unique CDR3 protein, matching rows form one entry showing the most common genes and DNA. The sample profile shows 750,000 to 950,000 distinct CDR3 sequences; roughly 15% of them were found once. The top ten clones comprise approximately 5% of the sample. Sample treatment or condition, as interpreted from the label and publication: allogeneic hematopoietic cell transplantation with graft depleted of TCRalphabeta T cells and CD19 B cells.

The sequencing here drew on PBMCs, mostly from graft donor cells, taken 360 days after TCRalphabeta/CD19-depleted stem cell transplant. The receptor source for this set is a male patient under 18 who had a stem cell transplant for acute lymphoblastic leukemia, so the T cells may come from the graft donor.

The chain recombines TRBV7-9 with TRBJ2-1; the D is unclear. Germline loops: CDR1 SEHNR, CDR2 FQNEAQ (reference sequence). V gave up 3 bases and J gave up 5 bases, with 14 bases separating them. CDR3 size: 15 residues. The CDR3 here is CASSFWIGPNNEQFF. DNA for the CDR3: TGTGCCAGCAGCTTCTGGATCGGCCCGAACAATGAGCAGTTCTTC.

The sample holds a few counts of this clonotype. The V gene is TRBV5-1, the J gene TRBJ1-1; D is ambiguous. The germline V gene has CDR1 SGHRS and CDR2 YFSETQ. Trimming took off 7 bases at V and 0 bases at J, with 13 bases between the two ends. The CDR3 consists of 14 residues. The CDR3 DNA is TGCGCCAGCCAACCCGTAGGGATGAACACTGAAGCTTTCTTT. Its protein product is CASQPVGMNTEAFF.

The CDR3 region is CASSFWVSGANVLTF. The CDR3 nucleotides read TGTGCCAGCAGCTTTTGGGTTTCCGGGGCCAACGTCCTGACTTTC. The chain couples TRBV7-9 to TRBJ2-6; no reliable D call. CDR3 length: 15 amino acids. Germline V lookup: CDR1 SEHNR, CDR2 FQNEAQ (reference sequence). V lost 3 bases, J lost 4 bases, and 10 bases lay in between.

This clonotype was recorded many times. The genes are TRBV12-3 or TRBV12-4 and TRBJ2-1, with 12 bases aligning to TRBD1. The CDR3 covers 16 residues. V lost 5 bases and J lost 0; bases outside the gene matches: 2. CDR3 region: CASSRDRGLSYNEQFF. CDR3 in DNA: TGTGCCAGCAGTCGGGACAGGGGGCTCTCCTACAATGAGCAGTTCTTC.

The rearrangement uses TRBV7-6 and TRBJ2-1; no definite D call. This CDR3 spans 14 amino acids. Between the trimmed V and J ends, which lost 0 bases and 6 bases, there was a span of 9 bases. The V gene's germline CDR1 is SGHVS and CDR2 FNYEAQ. CDR3 residues: CASSLAEPLNEQFF. The CDR3 DNA reads TGTGCCAGCAGCTTAGCAGAACCCCTCAATGAGCAGTTCTTC.

The chain uses TRBV20-1 and TRBJ2-3, with 10 bases identical to TRBD1. CDR3 length equals 17 residues. Germline loops: CDR1 DFQATT, CDR2 SNEGSKA (reference sequence). V lost 3 bases to trimming and J lost 4 bases; unmatched junction nucleotides: 13. For the CDR3, the DNA is TGCAGTGCTAGCTTGGGACTCGGGACAGGGGAAGCAGATACGCAGTATTTT. Translating it yields CSASLGLGTGEADTQYF.

The chain joins TRBV3-1 to TRBJ2-7; no firm D call. V lost 0 bases to trimming and J lost 0 bases, with 6 bases between them. CDR3 length: 14 residues. Germline CDR1 is LGHDT and CDR2 is YNNKEL (reference sequence). The CDR3 sequence: CASSQDVVSYEQYF. As DNA, the CDR3 is TGTGCCAGCAGCCAAGATGTGGTCTCCTACGAGCAGTACTTC.

On this clonotype itself: This may arise from a read error, as a much more abundant clone is one base away. The J gene is TRBJ2-2, the V gene TRBV29-1; the D is unclear. The CDR3 is 13 residues long. Germline assignment: CDR1 SQVTM and CDR2 ANQGSEA. The CDR3 loop is CSFDEENTGELFF. The CDR3, as DNA: TGCAGCTTTGATGAGGAGAACACCGGGGAGCTGTTTTTT.

Ten or more counts support this clonotype. The V gene is TRBV12-3 or TRBV12-4, the J gene TRBJ2-1; weak D call: TRBD2 (5 bases). This CDR3 is 16 amino acids long. Trimming pared 6 bases from V and 7 bases from J, leaving 22 bases between. CDR3 DNA sequence: TGTGCCAGCAGCCCCGTACTAGATCTGTTTACGAATGAGCAGTTCTTC. Its translation is CASSPVLDLFTNEQFF.

V and J are TRBV7-6 and TRBJ1-3; weak D call: TRBD1 (6 bases). CDR1 SGHVS and CDR2 FNYEAQ come from the germline V gene. With 5 bases removed from V and 2 bases from J, the gap between germline ends came to 19 bases. CDR3 length: 17 residues. The CDR3, as DNA: TGTGCCAGCAGCCGAACTTTCCCACAGGGTCCTGGAAACACCATATATTTT. This sequence encodes CASSRTFPQGPGNTIYF.

V is TRBV20-1 and J is TRBJ1-5; D not resolved. CDR1 DFQATT and CDR2 SNEGSKA come from the germline V gene (reference sequence). CDR3 length: 13 amino acids. Trimming pared 4 bases from V and 4 bases from J, leaving 11 bases between. The CDR3 nucleotides are TGCAGTGCTATTGGAGTGATAAATCAGCCCCAGCATTTT. Translating it yields CSAIGVINQPQHF.

The chain is built from TRBV7-8 and TRBJ2-5; D not resolved. Germline CDR1 and CDR2: SGHVS and FQNEAQ. V was trimmed by 5 bases and J by 9 bases, leaving 13 bases between them. This CDR3 is built from 12 residues. The CDR3 DNA sequence: TGTGCCAGCAGCCTAGACCGCAGCGCCCAGTACTTC. Amino acids: CASSLDRSAQYF.

This clonotype was found a few times. This rearrangement joins TRBV6-1 to TRBJ2-1; 10 nucleotides line up with TRBD1. J gave up 7 bases and V 5 bases, and 11 bases lay outside the gene matches. Germline V gives CDR1 MNHNS, CDR2 SASEGT. CDR3 length equals 16 residues. This chain's CDR3 is CASSRRGTGVWNEQFF. The DNA of the CDR3 is TGTGCCAGCAGTCGCCGCGGGACAGGGGTTTGGAATGAGCAGTTCTTC.

This clonotype has a count of ten or more. This chain connects TRBV15 to TRBJ2-2, with D possibly matching TRBD1 (6 bases). Trimming cost V 2 bases and J 8 bases, with 15 bases left between them. The CDR3 contains 15 residues. Germline-derived CDR1 and CDR2 are LNHNV and YYDKDF (reference sequence). The CDR3 region is CATSRQGTSKGELFF. Here the CDR3 DNA reads TGTGCCACCAGCAGACAGGGGACATCCAAGGGGGAGCTGTTTTTT.

The gene calls are TRBV29-1 and TRBJ2-5; tentative D call: TRBD1 (6 bases). The CDR3 sequence is 16 residues long. Trimming left V 6 bases short and J 3 bases short, with 23 bases between. The germline gives CDR1 SQVTM, CDR2 ANQGSEA. CDR3 bases: TGCAGCGTCCCTCCTCCAGGGGCGAATCAAGAAGAGACCCAGTACTTC. This translates into CSVPPPGANQEETQYF.

In its sample, this clonotype was seen a few times. This chain links TRBV4-1 with TRBJ2-1, with TRBD2 matching over 7 bases. CDR3 length equals 15 residues. Unmatched junction bases numbered 9, after V lost 1 base and J lost 9 bases. Per the germline V gene, CDR1 is MGHRA and CDR2 is YSYEKL. CDR3 nucleotides: TGCGCCAGCAGCCAAGTCGGTGGGTGGGGGGGTGAGCAGTTCTTC. It translates to CASSQVGGWGGEQFF.

The chain recombines TRBV12-3 or TRBV12-4 with TRBJ1-3; no firm D call. Trimming stripped 6 bases from V and 1 base from J, with 10 bases between. The CDR3 sequence is 14 residues long. CDR3 coding DNA: TGTGCCAGCAGCCGCTGGGGATCTGGAAACACCATATATTTT. Its protein product is CASSRWGSGNTIYF.

This clonotype was seen a handful of times. V gene TRBV4-1 combines with J gene TRBJ2-5; 8 bases are a match to TRBD1. Losses at the gene ends were 4 bases for V and 4 bases for J; bases not matched to a gene: 8. This CDR3 has 15 residues. Germline lookup yields CDR1 MGHRA and CDR2 YSYEKL. CDR3 in DNA: TGCGCCAGCAGCCCCTACTTAGACAGGGGAGAGACCCAGTACTTC. Translated, it gives CASSPYLDRGETQYF.

V gene TRBV20-1 combines with J gene TRBJ2-2, with D unclear. Looked up from germline, CDR1 is DFQATT and CDR2 is SNEGSKA (reference sequence). The CDR3 is 14 residues long. V was clipped by 1 base and J by 5 bases, with 11 bases between them. As DNA, the CDR3 is TGCAGTGCTAGAGTACTCCCGGTGACCGGGGAGCTGTTTTTT. Translating gives CSARVLPVTGELFF.

Only a few counts were recorded for this clonotype. The rearrangement uses TRBV4-1 and TRBJ2-1; TRBD2 aligns across 11 bases. V dropped 2 bases and J dropped 0; count of bases not matched to a gene: 3. Germline CDR1 MGHRA, CDR2 YSYEKL. The CDR3 spans 17 residues. The CDR3 coding sequence is TGCGCCAGCAGCCAACTTAGCGGGAGGGCCTCCTACAATGAGCAGTTCTTC. Translating gives CASSQLSGRASYNEQFF.

The chain employs TRBV5-1 and TRBJ1-1, with D unclear. Germline V gene sequence: CDR1 SGHRS, CDR2 YFSETQ. This CDR3 has 12 amino acids. V dropped 3 bases and J dropped 4 bases, with 7 bases sitting between them. This CDR3 is CASSSVGTEAFF. Here the CDR3 DNA reads TGCGCCAGCAGCTCCGTGGGCACTGAAGCTTTCTTT.

This clonotype was seen a few times. The rearrangement joins TRBV9 to TRBJ2-7; TRBD1 agrees at 9 bases. The germline V gene encodes CDR1 SGDLS and CDR2 YYNGEE. The CDR3 is 17 amino acids. The ends lost 0 bases at V and 7 bases at J; junction bases unmatched: 14. The CDR3: CASSVEGTGTLLGEQYF. The CDR3 region has the DNA TGTGCCAGCAGCGTAGAGGGGACAGGGACCCTACTGGGAGAGCAGTACTTC.

This clonotype turned up a few times. The chain carries TRBV6-2 or TRBV6-3 and TRBJ2-1; D possibly matches TRBD1 or TRBD2 (5 bases each). CDR3 length: 15 amino acids. Trimming removed 0 bases at V and 8 bases at J, with 14 bases between. From germline, CDR1 is MNHEY and CDR2 SVGEGT. The CDR3 DNA reads as TGTGCCAGCAGTTACTCGATGGCCGGGGCGTATGAGCAGTTCTTC. Translating gives CASSYSMAGAYEQFF.

This clonotype was counted only a few times. The V call is TRBV20-1, the J call TRBJ2-7, with 14 nucleotides matching TRBD2. The CDR3 extends over 15 amino acids. V was clipped by 4 bases and J by 6 bases; unmatched bases: 8. Germline values: CDR1 DFQATT, CDR2 SNEGSKA (reference sequence). The CDR3 sequence is CSATPGTSGRGEQYF. The CDR3 region has the DNA TGCAGTGCTACACCCGGGACTAGCGGGAGAGGCGAGCAGTACTTC.

This clonotype was counted only a few times. The rearrangement links TRBV12-3 or TRBV12-4 to TRBJ2-7; 12 bases are a match to TRBD2. The ends lost 3 bases at V and 2 bases at J; junction bases unmatched: 8. CDR3 size: 17 residues. The CDR3 here is CASSLKLAGGSPYEQYF. The CDR3 DNA is TGTGCCAGCAGTTTGAAGCTAGCGGGAGGGTCCCCCTACGAGCAGTACTTC.

This clonotype appeared many times. The chain employs TRBV5-5 and TRBJ2-1; D may be TRBD1 or TRBD2 (6 bases each). The germline CDR1 and CDR2 sequences are SGHKS and YYEKEE (reference sequence). The CDR3 runs 17 residues. V dropped 4 bases and J dropped 6 bases, with 23 bases sitting between them. CDR3 in DNA: TGTGCCAGCAGCCCGGAGGTAGATTGGAGGGGGTCCAATGAGCAGTTCTTC. It yields the protein CASSPEVDWRGSNEQFF. The full variable domain, rest sourced from reference TRBV5-5 and TRBJ2-1, is DAGVTQSPTHLIKTRGQQVTLRCSPISGHKSVSWYQQVLGQGPQFIFQYYEKEERGRGNFPDRFSARQFPNYSSELNVNALLLGDSALYLCASSPEVDWRGSNEQFFGPGTRLTVL.

The chain joins TRBV12-3 or TRBV12-4 to TRBJ2-7, with D possibly TRBD2 on 5 matching bases. V shed 5 bases and J shed 5 bases, with 10 bases lying between them. This CDR3 is built from 12 residues. In nucleotides, the CDR3 is TGTGCCAGCAGTCCCCAACTAGACGAGCAGTACTTC. It is translated as CASSPQLDEQYF.

This clonotype has more than one count but fewer than ten. The chain's CDR3 is CASSYGDGFLVAKNIQYF. CDR3 DNA: TGTGCCAGCAGTTACGGTGACGGATTCTTAGTAGCCAAAAACATTCAGTACTTC. The J gene is TRBJ2-4, the V gene TRBV12-3 or TRBV12-4; D is uncertain. The CDR3 is made up of 18 amino acids. Trimming shortened V by 4 bases and J by 0 bases, and 19 bases separated the two germline ends.

This clonotype was detected many times. The chain uses TRBV7-9 and TRBJ2-7; unclear D gene. The CDR3 consists of 13 residues. Trimming removed 1 base from V and 2 bases from J, with 6 bases in between. Per the germline V gene, CDR1 is SEHNR and CDR2 is FQNEAQ (reference sequence). The DNA of the CDR3 is TGTGCCAGCAGCTTAGGAGAACCCTACGAGCAGTACTTC. This translates into CASSLGEPYEQYF. Full variable domain (outside the CDR3, taken from reference TRBV7-9 and TRBJ2-7): DTGVSQNPRHKITKRGQNVTFRCDPISEHNRLYWYRQTLGQGPEFLTYFQNEAQLEKSRLLSDRFSAERPKGSFSTLEIQRTEQGDSAMYLCASSLGEPYEQYFGPGTRLTVT.

This chain links TRBV2 with TRBJ1-2, with no clear D. Per the germline V gene, CDR1 is SNHLY and CDR2 is FYNNEI. Trimming removed 8 bases at V and 5 bases at J, with 12 bases between. The CDR3 spans 12 residues. CDR3 sequence reads: CASVSEPYGYTF. The DNA of the CDR3 is TGTGCCAGCGTATCGGAACCTTATGGCTACACCTTC. Drawing the rest from reference TRBV2 and TRBJ1-2, the complete variable domain is EPEVTQTPSHQVTQMGQEVILRCVPISNHLYFYWYRQILGQKVEFLVSFYNNEISEKSEIFDDQFSVERPDGSNFTLKIRSTKLEDSAMYFCASVSEPYGYTFGSGTRLTVV.